These 24 T cell receptor beta chains share one sample of origin, sequenced in a study of blood T cell repertoires in COVID-19. Here immunoSEQ multiplex PCR was the method, and the copy in TCRdb shows in-frame clones only, minus some. In the table there are around 200,000 clones, around nine tenths of which are singletons. Material: peripheral blood. The receptors derive from a man aged 65 to 85 with acute or convalescent COVID-19.

The chain couples TRBV4-1 to TRBJ1-5; TRBD1 matches at 8 bases. This CDR3 contains 19 residues. Germline V gene lookup returns CDR1 MGHRA and CDR2 YSYEKL. With V trimmed by 2 bases and J by 2 bases, 14 bases remained unmatched. Here the CDR3 reads CASSQQGLTGDIGNQPQHF. The CDR3 DNA reads as TGCGCCAGCAGCCAACAGGGTTTGACAGGGGATATAGGCAATCAGCCCCAGCATTTT.

The rearrangement joins TRBV24-1 to TRBJ2-5; D is possibly TRBD2 (6 bases). The V gene lost 9 bases and the J gene lost 3 bases, with 13 bases spanning the gap. The CDR3 sequence is 13 residues long. Per the germline V gene, CDR1 is KGHDR and CDR2 is SFDVKD. The CDR3 loop is CATCGTVEETQYF. The CDR3 DNA follows: TGTGCCACCTGCGGGACGGTAGAAGAGACCCAGTACTTC.

J is TRBJ2-5 and V is TRBV6-4; maybe TRBD2 (6 bases). V was trimmed by 8 bases and J by 3 bases, leaving 16 bases between them. Germline V lookup: CDR1 MRHNA, CDR2 SNTAGT. CDR3 length: 14 amino acids. Here the CDR3 reads CASPRGMGEETQYF. The DNA for the CDR3 is TGTGCCAGCCCTCGGGGGATGGGGGAAGAGACCCAGTACTTC.

The chain recombines TRBV28 with TRBJ1-1; D remains unclear. The CDR3 is made up of 14 amino acids. Trimming cost V 6 bases and J 1 base, with 12 bases left between them. In germline, CDR1 is MDHEN, CDR2 SYDVKM. CDR3 sequence: CASRPPNRNTEAFF. For the CDR3, the DNA is TGTGCCAGCAGGCCCCCCAATAGGAACACTGAAGCTTTCTTT.

This chain joins TRBV5-1 and TRBJ2-1; no clear D. Per the germline V gene, CDR1 is SGHRS and CDR2 is YFSETQ. This CDR3 spans 17 amino acids. The V and J ends lost 0 bases and 4 bases respectively, with 17 bases between them. Here the CDR3 reads CASSLEFAVTIYNEQFF. The CDR3 DNA follows: TGCGCCAGCAGCTTGGAATTTGCAGTTACCATTTACAATGAGCAGTTCTTC. Combining the CDR3 with reference TRBV5-1 and TRBJ2-1 gives the whole variable domain KAGVTQTPRYLIKTRGQQVTLSCSPISGHRSVSWYQQTPGQGLQFLFEYFSETQRNKGNFPGRFSGRQFSNSRSEMNVSTLELGDSALYLCASSLEFAVTIYNEQFFGPGTRLTVL.

J is TRBJ2-7 and V is TRBV18; 9 nucleotides agree with TRBD2. The CDR3 loop spans 14 amino acids. With 3 bases clipped from V and 5 bases from J, the junction kept 5 bases outside the gene matches. The germline CDR1 and CDR2 sequences are KGHSH and LQKENI. CDR3 nucleotides: TGTGCCAGCTCACCGCTTAGCGGGGGCCACGAGCAGTACTTC. Its protein is CASSPLSGGHEQYF.

This clone was seen only once. The rearrangement links TRBV30 to TRBJ1-3, with D uncertain. Trimming cost V 2 bases and J 4 bases, with 9 bases left between them. Germline CDR1 reads GTSNPN; CDR2 reads SVGIG (reference sequence). CDR3 size: 13 residues. The CDR3 DNA reads as TGTGCCTGGAGTCTTCAACAAGGAAACACCATATATTTT. Translating it yields CAWSLQQGNTIYF.

The chain carries TRBV4-1 and TRBJ1-4; the D is unclear. CDR3 length: 19 residues. Germline loops: CDR1 MGHRA, CDR2 YSYEKL. Trimming cost V 4 bases and J 0 bases, with 21 bases left between them. CDR3 region: CASSPGLWRREATNEKLFF. The CDR3, as DNA: TGCGCCAGCAGCCCCGGGCTCTGGCGGAGGGAGGCAACTAATGAAAAACTGTTTTTT.

V gene TRBV18 combines with J gene TRBJ2-2; TRBD2 aligns across 9 bases. V lost 3 bases to trimming and J lost 2 bases; unmatched junction nucleotides: 4. Germline V gene data show CDR1 as KGHSH and CDR2 as LQKENI. The CDR3 runs 16 residues. The CDR3 nucleotides are TGTGCCAGCTCACCTACCGGGACTAGCAACACCGGGGAGCTGTTTTTT. This encodes CASSPTGTSNTGELFF.

This chain links TRBV7-2 with TRBJ1-2; D call uncertain. The germline V gene has CDR1 SGHTA and CDR2 FQGNSA. The CDR3 has 15 amino acids. Between the trimmed V and J ends, which lost 1 base and 4 bases, there was a span of 13 bases. Written as DNA, the CDR3 is TGTGCCAGCAGCTTAGAAAGCAGGCCGTCCTATGGCTACACCTTC. This encodes CASSLESRPSYGYTF.

CDR3 nucleotide sequence: TGCGCCAGCAGCGGAGACGGTTTCAATGAGCAGTTCTTC. Protein product: CASSGDGFNEQFF. The V call is TRBV5-1, the J call TRBJ2-1; D call uncertain. The V gene's germline CDR1 is SGHRS and CDR2 YFSETQ. V shed 4 bases and J shed 6 bases, with 11 bases lying between them. The CDR3 spans 13 residues.

The chain links TRBV18 to TRBJ1-1, with D possibly being TRBD1 (5 bases). Per germline, CDR1 KGHSH and CDR2 LQKENI. V was pared by 1 base and J by 5 bases, with 8 bases between. The CDR3 is 13 amino acids. The CDR3 spells CASSPQGQTEAFF. The CDR3 bases are TGTGCCAGCTCACCACAGGGGCAGACTGAAGCTTTCTTT.

The chain employs TRBV28 and TRBJ2-7; 7 bases are shared with TRBD2. The CDR3 has 15 residues. Trimming at V came to 7 bases and at J to 2 bases, leaving 11 bases not matched to a gene. CDR1 is MDHEN and CDR2 is SYDVKM in the germline V gene. The DNA of the CDR3 is TGTGCCAGCACCCAGAGCGGGACGAATCCCTACGAGCAGTACTTC. Protein: CASTQSGTNPYEQYF.

The gene calls are TRBV6-1 and TRBJ2-1, with 9 bases aligning to TRBD2. Trimming cost V 2 bases and J 12 bases; bases outside gene matches: 8. The germline V gene encodes CDR1 MNHNS and CDR2 SASEGT. The length of the CDR3 is 14 residues. CDR3 sequence (DNA): TGTGCCAGCAGTGAATCGGTAGCGGGAGAGAGGCAGTTCTTC. Translation gives CASSESVAGERQFF.

This rearrangement joins TRBV10-3 to TRBJ2-2; the D gene is possibly TRBD1 (6 bases). Germline assignment: CDR1 ENHRY and CDR2 SYGVKD. The V and J ends lost 6 bases and 5 bases respectively, with 10 bases between them. The CDR3 covers 13 residues. CDR3 DNA: TGTGCCATCAGGGAAGGGGGAACCGGGGAGCTGTTTTTT. It yields the protein CAIREGGTGELFF.

V gene TRBV6-2 or TRBV6-3 combines with J gene TRBJ2-5; D might be TRBD1 (6 bases). The CDR3 is made up of 14 amino acids. From germline, CDR1 is MNHEY and CDR2 SVGEGT. V was shortened by 2 bases and J by 0 bases, with 7 bases between the two germline ends. Written as DNA, the CDR3 is TGTGCCAGCAGTTACGGACAGTACCAAGAGACCCAGTACTTC. Translated, it gives CASSYGQYQETQYF.

The chain recombines TRBV6-5 with TRBJ1-2, with a possible D match to TRBD1 (5 bases). Germline V gene data show CDR1 as MNHEY and CDR2 as SVGAGI. V gave up 6 bases and J gave up 4 bases, with 15 bases separating them. This CDR3 comprises 14 residues. The CDR3 nucleotides read TGTGCCAGCAGCATACAGGCCGGGGGCTATGGCTACACCTTC. Protein product: CASSIQAGGYGYTF.

The V and J genes are TRBV28 and TRBJ2-7, with 8 positions matching TRBD2. After removal of 6 bases from V and 3 bases from J, the junction contained 7 bases not matched to a gene. The CDR3 loop spans 14 amino acids. Looked up from germline, CDR1 is MDHEN and CDR2 is SYDVKM. Written as DNA, the CDR3 is TGTGCCAGCAGCGAGGGCGGGAGGCTCTACGAGCAGTACTTC. It translates to CASSEGGRLYEQYF.

Note on this clone: Additional DNA sequences in this sample encode the identical CDR3. The CDR3 sequence: CASRGTSGYNEQFF. The CDR3 coding sequence is TGTGCCAGCCGTGGGACTAGCGGATACAATGAGCAGTTCTTC. The rearrangement uses TRBV2 and TRBJ2-1; TRBD2 aligns across 11 bases. CDR3 length: 14 residues. CDR1 SNHLY and CDR2 FYNNEI come from the germline V gene. V lost 8 bases and J lost 4; bases outside the gene matches: 4.

This rearrangement joins TRBV2 to TRBJ1-2, with a tentative D call TRBD1 (6 bases). The CDR3 totals 13 residues. CDR1 and CDR2 from the germline V gene are SNHLY and FYNNEI. The V end lost 6 bases, the J end lost 5 bases, and 13 bases lay between the germline ends. The chain's CDR3 is CASRAGAEYGYTF. In DNA, the CDR3 is TGTGCCAGCAGAGCGGGGGCGGAATATGGCTACACCTTC.

This chain uses TRBV19 with TRBJ2-3; 7 positions match TRBD1. Per the germline V gene, CDR1 is LNHDA and CDR2 is SQIVND (reference sequence). This CDR3 has 14 amino acids. Trimming removed 7 bases from V and 3 bases from J; junction bases left unmatched: 7. The CDR3 DNA reads as TGTGCCAGTACAAACAGGGGTTCGACAGATACGCAGTATTTT. It is translated as CASTNRGSTDTQYF.

The chain combines TRBV5-1 with TRBJ2-1, with 13 bases aligning to TRBD2. The V gene end was trimmed by 3 bases and the J gene end by 6 bases; junction bases not matched to a gene: 6. Germline V gene data show CDR1 as SGHRS and CDR2 as YFSETQ. The CDR3 sequence is 16 residues long. The CDR3 DNA follows: TGCGCCAGCAGCTGGGGACTAGCGGGACGATCCAATGAGCAGTTCTTC. It is translated as CASSWGLAGRSNEQFF.

The chain employs TRBV30 and TRBJ1-1; D not resolved. CDR3 length: 13 residues. Trimming took 4 bases from V and 6 from J, leaving 15 bases between them. Germline V lookup: CDR1 GTSNPN, CDR2 SVGIG (reference sequence). In nucleotides, the CDR3 is TGTGCCTGGACCCTTGCCGGGGAGGCTGAAGCTTTCTTT. It codes for CAWTLAGEAEAFF. The variable domain in full, completed from reference TRBV30 and TRBJ1-1, reads SQTIHQWPATLVQPVGSPLSLECTVEGTSNPNLYWYRQAAGRGLQLLFYSVGIGQISSEVPQNLSASRPQDRQFILSSKKLLLSDSGFYLCAWTLAGEAEAFFGQGTRLTVV.

The chain links TRBV5-8 to TRBJ2-2; 9 positions match TRBD1. The CDR3 sequence is 16 residues long. The germline V gene has CDR1 SGHTS and CDR2 YDEGEE. The V segment lost 4 bases and the J segment 5 bases; nucleotides outside the gene matches: 9. The CDR3 region has the DNA TGTGCCAGCAGCACGCTACAGGGGGCGTATACCGGGGAGCTGTTTTTT. As protein: CASSTLQGAYTGELFF.